A single sample is the source of the 10 T cell receptor beta chains below, sequenced in a study of blood T cell repertoires in COVID-19. Produced via immunoSEQ multiplex PCR; TCRdb's table is partial and in-frame only. The table includes over 30,000 clones, almost 90% detected once. Specimen: peripheral blood. The receptors originated from a human donor with active COVID-19. The donor label of this sample is uncertain.

The rearrangement joins TRBV7-2 to TRBJ1-4, with D possibly matching TRBD1 (6 bases). Between the trimmed V and J ends, which lost 5 bases and 7 bases, there was a span of 17 bases. The germline CDR1 and CDR2 sequences are SGHTA and FQGNSA. This CDR3 has 15 amino acids. CDR3 nucleotides: TGTGCCAGCAGCCTCCGACAGGTCCGCGGTGAAAAACTGTTTTTT. It is translated as CASSLRQVRGEKLFF.

V is TRBV18 and J is TRBJ2-7; TRBD1 matches 8 bases. Germline-derived CDR1 and CDR2 are KGHSH and LQKENI. This CDR3 has 15 residues. Losses at the gene ends were 3 bases for V and 5 bases for J; bases not matched to a gene: 9. CDR3 protein: CASSPARQGRNEQYF. CDR3 coding DNA: TGTGCCAGCTCACCTGCCCGACAGGGGAGGAACGAGCAGTACTTC.

J is TRBJ2-2 and V is TRBV2, with 11 bases fitting TRBD1. The ends lost 11 bases at V and 4 bases at J; junction bases unmatched: 6. This CDR3 comprises 14 residues. CDR1 and CDR2 (germline): SNHLY, FYNNEI. CDR3 region: CAGGQGATTGELFF. The CDR3, as DNA: TGTGCCGGAGGACAGGGGGCTACCACCGGGGAGCTGTTTTTT.

This clone was seen just once. The chain links TRBV4-1 to TRBJ2-5; 10 bases match TRBD2. Trimming cost V 1 base and J 7 bases; bases outside gene matches: 6. The CDR3 runs to 15 residues. Germline CDR1 and CDR2: MGHRA and YSYEKL. The CDR3 coding sequence is TGCGCCAGCAGCCAAGCACTAGCGGGGAGGGGGACCCAGTACTTC. Translation: CASSQALAGRGTQYF.

This chain joins TRBV5-1 and TRBJ1-1; 7 nucleotides align to TRBD1. The CDR3 sequence is 13 residues long. Looked up from germline, CDR1 is SGHRS and CDR2 is YFSETQ. Trimming cost V 3 bases and J 8 bases; bases outside gene matches: 7. The CDR3 nucleotides are TGCGCCAGCAGCTCCGACTCGGACAGGGAAGCTTTCTTT. This encodes CASSSDSDREAFF. The whole variable domain, remainder taken from reference TRBV5-1 and TRBJ1-1, is KAGVTQTPRYLIKTRGQQVTLSCSPISGHRSVSWYQQTPGQGLQFLFEYFSETQRNKGNFPGRFSGRQFSNSRSEMNVSTLELGDSALYLCASSSDSDREAFFGQGTRLTVV.

This clone was seen a handful of times. The gene calls are TRBV4-1 and TRBJ1-6; possible D gene TRBD1, 5 bases. The CDR3 sequence is 15 residues long. V was clipped by 0 bases and J by 9 bases, with 12 bases between them. CDR1 is MGHRA and CDR2 is YSYEKL in the germline V gene. The CDR3 DNA is TGCGCCAGCAGCCAAGAATACGGGGGTACTTCACCCCTCCACTTT. Translating it yields CASSQEYGGTSPLHF.

The V gene is TRBV6-4, the J gene TRBJ1-2; tentatively, D is TRBD1 (6 bases). The CDR3 contains 13 residues. V was cut by 0 bases and J by 10 bases, with 12 bases left in between. Germline values: CDR1 MRHNA, CDR2 SNTAGT. CDR3 amino acids: CASSDSGGQSYTF. The CDR3 nucleotides read TGTGCCAGCAGTGACTCGGGTGGACAGTCCTACACCTTC.

V usage is TRBV18 and J usage is TRBJ2-4, with D unclear. This CDR3 is 15 amino acids long. Trimming stripped 2 bases from V and 7 bases from J, with 15 bases between. Germline assignment: CDR1 KGHSH and CDR2 LQKENI. This CDR3 reads CASSPTIGFGNIQYF. In DNA, the CDR3 is TGTGCCAGCTCACCAACGATTGGGTTCGGGAACATTCAGTACTTC.

The chain joins TRBV11-3 to TRBJ2-7; D gene unclear. Trimming removed 1 base from V and 7 bases from J, with 8 bases in between. The CDR3 is 12 amino acids. Germline values: CDR1 SGHNT, CDR2 YENEEA. In nucleotides, the CDR3 is TGTGCCAGCAGCTTAGTCGGCGGAGAGCAGTACTTC. Encoded protein: CASSLVGGEQYF.

J is TRBJ1-2 and V is TRBV11-2, with 7 nucleotides matching TRBD1. Germline loops: CDR1 SGHAT, CDR2 FQNNGV. With V trimmed by 1 base and J by 6 bases, 8 bases remained unmatched. The CDR3 spans 15 residues. The CDR3 reads CASSLAPGGADGYTF. The CDR3 DNA sequence: TGTGCCAGCAGCTTAGCGCCAGGGGGAGCCGATGGCTACACCTTC.